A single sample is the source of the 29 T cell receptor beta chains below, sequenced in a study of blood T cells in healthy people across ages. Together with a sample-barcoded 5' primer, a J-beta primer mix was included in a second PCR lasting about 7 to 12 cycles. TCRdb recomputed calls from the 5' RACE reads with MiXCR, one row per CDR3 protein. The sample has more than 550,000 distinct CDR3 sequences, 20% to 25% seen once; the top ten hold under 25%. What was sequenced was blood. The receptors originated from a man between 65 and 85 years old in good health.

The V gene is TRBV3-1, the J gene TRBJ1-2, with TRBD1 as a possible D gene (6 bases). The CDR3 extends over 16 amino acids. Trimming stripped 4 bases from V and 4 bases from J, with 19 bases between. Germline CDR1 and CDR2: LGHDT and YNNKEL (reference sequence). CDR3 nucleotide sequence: TGTGCCAGCAGCCCAAGGGTCGGGGGCCCAGCCTATGGCTACACCTTC. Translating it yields CASSPRVGGPAYGYTF.

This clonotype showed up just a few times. This CDR3 reads CATQRRASARMAYNEQFF. The CDR3 DNA reads TGTGCCACTCAACGCAGGGCGTCGGCTCGCATGGCGTACAATGAGCAGTTCTTC. This chain connects TRBV6-1 to TRBJ2-1; a possible D gene is TRBD1 (5 bases). The V end lost 10 bases, the J end lost 4 bases, and 29 bases lay between the germline ends. Germline loops: CDR1 MNHNS, CDR2 SASEGT. This CDR3 is 18 amino acids long.

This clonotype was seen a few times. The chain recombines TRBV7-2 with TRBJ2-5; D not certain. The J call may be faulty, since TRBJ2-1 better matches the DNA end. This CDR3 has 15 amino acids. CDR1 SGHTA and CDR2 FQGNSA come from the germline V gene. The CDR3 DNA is TGTGCCAGCAGCTTTGTGGTAGGTCAATCCAGACAGCAGTTCTTC. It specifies CASSFVVGQSRQQFF.

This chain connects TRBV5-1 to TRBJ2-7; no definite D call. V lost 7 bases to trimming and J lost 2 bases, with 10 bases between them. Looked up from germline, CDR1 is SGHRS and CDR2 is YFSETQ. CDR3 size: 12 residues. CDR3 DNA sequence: TGCGCCAGCTTTCTCCGTCCCTACGAGCAGTACGTC. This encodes CASFLRPYEQYV.

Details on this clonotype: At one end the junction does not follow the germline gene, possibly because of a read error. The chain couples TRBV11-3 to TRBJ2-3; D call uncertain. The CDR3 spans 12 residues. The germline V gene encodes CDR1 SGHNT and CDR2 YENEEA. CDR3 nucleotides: TGTGCCAGCAGCTTAGAAGGGATTCAGCTCATTTTT. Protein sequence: CASSLEGIQLIF.

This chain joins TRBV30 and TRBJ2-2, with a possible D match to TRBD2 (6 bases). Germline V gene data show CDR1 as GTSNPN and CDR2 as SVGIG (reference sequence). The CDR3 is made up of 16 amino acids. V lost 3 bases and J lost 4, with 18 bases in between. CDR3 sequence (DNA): TGTGCCTGGAGAGATTGGACGGCGGGGACCACCGGGGAGCTGTTTTTT. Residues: CAWRDWTAGTTGELFF.

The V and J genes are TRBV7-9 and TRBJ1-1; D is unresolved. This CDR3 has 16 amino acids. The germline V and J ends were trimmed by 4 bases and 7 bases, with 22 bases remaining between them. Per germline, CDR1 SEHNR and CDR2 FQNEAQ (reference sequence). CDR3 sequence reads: CASSSGRSWERGEAFF. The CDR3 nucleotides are TGTGCCAGCAGCTCCGGACGGTCGTGGGAACGGGGTGAAGCTTTCTTT.

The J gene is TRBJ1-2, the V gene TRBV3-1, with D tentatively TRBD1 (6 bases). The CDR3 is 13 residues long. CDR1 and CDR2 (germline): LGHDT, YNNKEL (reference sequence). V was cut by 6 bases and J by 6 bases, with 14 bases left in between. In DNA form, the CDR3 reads TGTGCCAGCAGGTCAATAGGGGGTAATGGCTACACCTTC. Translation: CASRSIGGNGYTF.

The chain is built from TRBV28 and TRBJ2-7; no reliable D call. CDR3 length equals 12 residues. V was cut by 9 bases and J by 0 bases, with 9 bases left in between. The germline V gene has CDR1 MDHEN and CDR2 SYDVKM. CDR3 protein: CARRTHSYEQYF. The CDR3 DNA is TGTGCCAGACGGACCCACTCCTACGAGCAGTACTTC.

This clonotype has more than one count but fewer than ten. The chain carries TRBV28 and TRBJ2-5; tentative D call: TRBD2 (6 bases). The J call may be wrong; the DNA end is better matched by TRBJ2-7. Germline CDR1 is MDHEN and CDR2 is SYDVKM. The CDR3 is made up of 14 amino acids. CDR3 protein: CASSFLGGVYEQYF. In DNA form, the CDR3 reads TGTGCCAGCAGTTTCCTCGGGGGAGTTTACGAGCAGTACTTC.

The CDR3 is CASSFAGRGNEQFF. For the CDR3, the DNA is TGTGCCAGCAGTTTTGCGGGTAGGGGGAATGAGCAGTTCTTC. The chain has TRBV12-3 or TRBV12-4 and TRBJ2-1, with D perhaps TRBD1 (6 bases). The CDR3 covers 14 residues. V was trimmed by 3 bases and J by 7 bases, leaving 13 bases between them.

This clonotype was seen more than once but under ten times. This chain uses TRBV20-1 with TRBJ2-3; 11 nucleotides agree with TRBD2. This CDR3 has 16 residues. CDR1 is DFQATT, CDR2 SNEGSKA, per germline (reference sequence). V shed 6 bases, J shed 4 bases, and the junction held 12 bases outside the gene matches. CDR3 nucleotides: TGCAGTGCGTCCGGGACTAGCGGAATAGGCGCAGATACGCAGTATTTT. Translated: CSASGTSGIGADTQYF.

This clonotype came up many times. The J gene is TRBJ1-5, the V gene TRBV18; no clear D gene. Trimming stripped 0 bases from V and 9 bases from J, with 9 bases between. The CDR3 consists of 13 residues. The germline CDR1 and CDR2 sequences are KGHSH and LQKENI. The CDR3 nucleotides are TGTGCCAGCTCACCACCAGGTTTATGGCCCCAGCATTTT. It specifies CASSPPGLWPQHF.

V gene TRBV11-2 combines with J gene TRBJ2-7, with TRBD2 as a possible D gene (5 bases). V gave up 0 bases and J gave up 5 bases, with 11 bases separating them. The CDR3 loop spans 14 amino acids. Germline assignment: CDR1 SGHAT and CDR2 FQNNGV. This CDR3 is CASSLESGGNEQYF. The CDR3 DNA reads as TGTGCCAGCAGCTTAGAGTCAGGAGGCAACGAGCAGTACTTC.

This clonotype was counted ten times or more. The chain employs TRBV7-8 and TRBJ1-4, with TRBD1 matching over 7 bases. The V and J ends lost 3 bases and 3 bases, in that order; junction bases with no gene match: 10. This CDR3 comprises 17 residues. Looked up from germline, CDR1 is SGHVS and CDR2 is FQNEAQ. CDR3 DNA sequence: TGTGCCAGCAGCTTCCGACAGGGACTCAGGGCTAATGAAAAACTGTTTTTT. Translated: CASSFRQGLRANEKLFF.

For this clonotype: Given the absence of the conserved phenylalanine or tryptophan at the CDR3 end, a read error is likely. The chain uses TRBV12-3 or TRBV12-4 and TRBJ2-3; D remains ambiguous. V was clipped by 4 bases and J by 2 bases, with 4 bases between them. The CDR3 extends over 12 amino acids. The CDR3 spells CASSSFTDTQYS. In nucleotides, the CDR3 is TGTGCCAGCAGTTCTTTCACAGATACGCAGTATTCT.

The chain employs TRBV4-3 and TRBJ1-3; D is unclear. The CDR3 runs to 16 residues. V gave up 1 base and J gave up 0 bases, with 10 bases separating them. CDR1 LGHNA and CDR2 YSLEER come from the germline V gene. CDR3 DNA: TGCGCCAGCAGCCAAGCTTTCCAGACCTCTGGAAACACCATATATTTT. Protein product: CASSQAFQTSGNTIYF.

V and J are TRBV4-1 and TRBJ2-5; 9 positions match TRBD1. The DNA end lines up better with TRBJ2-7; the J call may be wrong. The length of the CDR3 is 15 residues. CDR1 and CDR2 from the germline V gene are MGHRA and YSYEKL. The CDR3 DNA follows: TGCGCCAGCAGCCACCCGGGACAGGGAAGCTGCGAGCAGTACTTC. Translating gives CASSHPGQGSCEQYF.

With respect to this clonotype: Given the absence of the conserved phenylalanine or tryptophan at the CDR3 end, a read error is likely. CDR3 residues: CASSRDRGGTGELFL. As DNA, the CDR3 is TGTGCCAGCAGCAGGGACAGGGGAGGGACCGGGGAGCTGTTTCTT. The V gene is TRBV7-2, the J gene TRBJ2-2; 10 bases agree with TRBD1. The CDR3 contains 15 residues. V trimming: 5 bases; J trimming: 5 bases; junction bases outside the gene matches: 5. Germline loops: CDR1 SGHTA, CDR2 FQGNSA.

The CDR3, as DNA: TGTGCCACCAGTGACACTGGACGGAGCAATCAGCCCCAGCATTTT. It specifies CATSDTGRSNQPQHF. The chain links TRBV24-1 to TRBJ1-5; D is unclear. CDR3 length equals 15 residues. CDR1 KGHDR and CDR2 SFDVKD come from the germline V gene. V dropped 4 bases and J dropped 1 base, with 10 bases sitting between them.

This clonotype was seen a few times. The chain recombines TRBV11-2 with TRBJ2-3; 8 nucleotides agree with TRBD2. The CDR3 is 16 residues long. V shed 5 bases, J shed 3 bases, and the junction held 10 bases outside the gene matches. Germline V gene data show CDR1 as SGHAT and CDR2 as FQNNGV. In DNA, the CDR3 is TGTGCCAGCAGCCCGACTAGGTCGGGAGGGACAGATACGCAGTATTTT. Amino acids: CASSPTRSGGTDTQYF.

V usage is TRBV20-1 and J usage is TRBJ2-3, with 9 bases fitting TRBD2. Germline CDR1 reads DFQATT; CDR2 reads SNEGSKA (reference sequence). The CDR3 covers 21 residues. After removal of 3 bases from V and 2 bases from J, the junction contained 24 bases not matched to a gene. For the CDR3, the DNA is TGCAGTGCTAGGAAAATCGAAGCGGGGGGAGACCTTCTTAGTCTCACAGATACGCAGTATTTT. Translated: CSARKIEAGGDLLSLTDTQYF.

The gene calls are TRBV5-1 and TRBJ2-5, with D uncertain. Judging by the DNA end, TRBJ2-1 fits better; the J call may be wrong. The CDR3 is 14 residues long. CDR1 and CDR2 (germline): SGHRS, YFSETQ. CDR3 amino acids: CASSLVIPPDEQFF. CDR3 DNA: TGCGCCAGCAGCTTGGTAATCCCTCCCGATGAGCAGTTCTTC.

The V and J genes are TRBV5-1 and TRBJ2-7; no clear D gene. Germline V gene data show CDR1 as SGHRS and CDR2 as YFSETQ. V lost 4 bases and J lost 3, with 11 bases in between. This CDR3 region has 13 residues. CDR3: CASSTGSNYEQYF. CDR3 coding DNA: TGCGCCAGCAGCACTGGATCCAACTACGAGCAGTACTTC.

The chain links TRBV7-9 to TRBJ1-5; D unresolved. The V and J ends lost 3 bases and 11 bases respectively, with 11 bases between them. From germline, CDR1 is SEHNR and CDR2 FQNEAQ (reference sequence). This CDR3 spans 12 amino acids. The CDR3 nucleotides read TGTGCCAGCAGCTTCGGGGAGGGTACCCAGCATTTT. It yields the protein CASSFGEGTQHF.

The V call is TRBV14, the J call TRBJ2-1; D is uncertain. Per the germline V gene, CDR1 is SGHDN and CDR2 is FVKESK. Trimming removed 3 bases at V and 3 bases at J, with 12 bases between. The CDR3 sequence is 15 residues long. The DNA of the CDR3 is TGTGCCAGCAGCCAGGTCCGACTCCGCTACAATGAGCAGTTCTTC. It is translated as CASSQVRLRYNEQFF. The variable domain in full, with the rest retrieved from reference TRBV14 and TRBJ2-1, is EAGVTQFPSHSVIEKGQTVTLRCDPISGHDNLYWYRRVMGKEIKFLLHFVKESKQDESGMPNNRFLAERTGGTYSTLKVQPAELEDSGVYFCASSQVRLRYNEQFFGPGTRLTVL.

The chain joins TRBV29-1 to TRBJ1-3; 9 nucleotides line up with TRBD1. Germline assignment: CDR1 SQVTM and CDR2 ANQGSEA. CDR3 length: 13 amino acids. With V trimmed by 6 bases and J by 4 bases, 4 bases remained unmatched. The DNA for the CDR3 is TGCAGCGTCAAAACAGGGGGCGGAAACACCATATATTTT. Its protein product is CSVKTGGGNTIYF.

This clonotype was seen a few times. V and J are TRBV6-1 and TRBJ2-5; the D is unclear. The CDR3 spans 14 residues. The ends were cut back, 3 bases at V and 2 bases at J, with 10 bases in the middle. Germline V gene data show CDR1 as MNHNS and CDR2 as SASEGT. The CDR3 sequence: CASSEVLAQETQYF. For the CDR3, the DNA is TGTGCCAGCAGTGAGGTGTTGGCTCAAGAGACCCAGTACTTC.

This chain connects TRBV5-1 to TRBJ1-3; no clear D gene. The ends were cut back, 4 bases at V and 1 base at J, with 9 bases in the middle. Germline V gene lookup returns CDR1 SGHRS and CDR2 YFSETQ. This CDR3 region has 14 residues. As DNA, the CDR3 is TGCGCCAGCAGCCCTGCCGGGTCTGGAAACACCATATATTTT. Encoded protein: CASSPAGSGNTIYF.